A selection of T cell receptor beta chains follows, all from one sample in a study of Ad26.COV2.S vaccination and SARS-CoV-2 variants. Sequenced by immunoSEQ multiplex PCR; TCRdb stores in-frame clones only, minus some. The data show roughly 420,000 clones, about 88% seen once. The material sequenced was peripheral blood, taken in a trial of Ad26.COV2.S vaccine versus placebo. The origin of the receptors is a person between 18 and 65 years old who received the Ad26.COV2.S COVID-19 vaccine or a placebo. Each CDR3 is given with its conserved first and last residue. The order of the fields is J gene, V gene, D gene, CDR3 protein. The D gene is left open where the match is weak.

J gene: TRBJ2-5; V gene: TRBV19; D gene: -; CDR3 protein: CASSEGWETQYF
J gene: TRBJ2-7; V gene: TRBV7-3; D gene: TRBD1; CDR3 protein: CASSLNGDRGYEQYF
J gene: TRBJ1-2; V gene: TRBV19; D gene: -; CDR3 protein: CASSIGQRLNYGYTF
J gene: TRBJ2-1; V gene: TRBV19; D gene: -; CDR3 protein: CASSTGRYNEQFF
J gene: TRBJ2-5; V gene: TRBV6-2/TRBV6-3; D gene: -; CDR3 protein: CASSPRGLTETQYF
J gene: TRBJ1-5; V gene: TRBV19; D gene: -; CDR3 protein: CASSIDSRGLDQPQHF
J gene: TRBJ2-7; V gene: TRBV6-5; D gene: TRBD2; CDR3 protein: CASSYSSGSSYEQYF
J gene: TRBJ2-3; V gene: TRBV28; D gene: TRBD1; CDR3 protein: CASVDRSTDTQYF
J gene: TRBJ1-2; V gene: TRBV9; D gene: -; CDR3 protein: CASSPRWAGSVGAYGYTF
J gene: TRBJ1-3; V gene: TRBV28; D gene: -; CDR3 protein: CASSPTGPPYLSGNTIYF
J gene: TRBJ1-5; V gene: TRBV7-9; D gene: -; CDR3 protein: CASSLVGGNQPQHF
J gene: TRBJ2-2; V gene: TRBV6-5; D gene: -; CDR3 protein: CAMQDGSGELFF
J gene: TRBJ1-1; V gene: TRBV7-9; D gene: -; CDR3 protein: CASSLEGLSYTEAFF
J gene: TRBJ2-5; V gene: TRBV9; D gene: TRBD2; CDR3 protein: CASSVDMVAGETQYF
J gene: TRBJ1-4; V gene: TRBV28; D gene: -; CDR3 protein: CASSSGDVREKLFF
J gene: TRBJ2-5; V gene: TRBV2; D gene: -; CDR3 protein: CASSELGAQGETQYF
J gene: TRBJ2-5; V gene: TRBV5-1; D gene: -; CDR3 protein: CASSLSGVGSGETQYF
J gene: TRBJ2-1; V gene: TRBV7-8; D gene: -; CDR3 protein: CASSLEGSGQQFF
J gene: TRBJ1-1; V gene: TRBV12-3/TRBV12-4; D gene: -; CDR3 protein: CASSLWAEAFF
J gene: TRBJ1-5; V gene: TRBV7-2; D gene: -; CDR3 protein: CASLKVADSNQPQHF
J gene: TRBJ1-4; V gene: TRBV27; D gene: -; CDR3 protein: CASSLRRNEKLFF
J gene: TRBJ1-5; V gene: TRBV28; D gene: -; CDR3 protein: CASGEGFRPQHF
J gene: TRBJ2-6; V gene: TRBV11-1; D gene: -; CDR3 protein: CASGVSGANVLTF
J gene: TRBJ1-6; V gene: TRBV19; D gene: TRBD1; CDR3 protein: CASSGTGDSPLHF
J gene: TRBJ1-6; V gene: TRBV3-1/TRBV3-2; D gene: -; CDR3 protein: CASSQEGLGAGVSYNSPLHF
J gene: TRBJ2-1; V gene: TRBV18; D gene: -; CDR3 protein: CASSPPGGPSYNEQFF
J gene: TRBJ1-5; V gene: TRBV30; D gene: TRBD1; CDR3 protein: CAWSVRGTDNQPQHF
J gene: TRBJ2-3; V gene: TRBV5-1; D gene: TRBD2; CDR3 protein: CASSTPSGTSGRDTQYF
J gene: TRBJ1-5; V gene: TRBV7-2; D gene: -; CDR3 protein: CASSSAGNQPQHF
J gene: TRBJ1-2; V gene: TRBV4-1; D gene: -; CDR3 protein: CASSQVGERAGYTF
J gene: TRBJ1-3; V gene: TRBV5-1; D gene: -; CDR3 protein: CASSKSTGNTIYF
J gene: TRBJ1-1; V gene: TRBV2; D gene: -; CDR3 protein: CASSALSGNEAFF
J gene: TRBJ2-3; V gene: TRBV11-3; D gene: -; CDR3 protein: CASSLVSVTDTQYF
J gene: TRBJ1-1; V gene: TRBV15; D gene: -; CDR3 protein: CATSREGGFSAFF
J gene: TRBJ1-1; V gene: TRBV6-5; D gene: -; CDR3 protein: CASRERGQGGEAFF
J gene: TRBJ2-3; V gene: TRBV13; D gene: -; CDR3 protein: CASTDGVHTDTQYF
J gene: TRBJ1-5; V gene: TRBV13; D gene: TRBD1; CDR3 protein: CASSISGTGSGGDNQPQHF
J gene: TRBJ2-5; V gene: TRBV11-3; D gene: -; CDR3 protein: CASSSGASGETQYF
J gene: TRBJ1-1; V gene: TRBV11-1; D gene: -; CDR3 protein: CASIRRGEGGTEAFF
J gene: TRBJ1-1; V gene: TRBV9; D gene: -; CDR3 protein: CASSAYRGTPRAEAFF
J gene: TRBJ2-1; V gene: TRBV11-2; D gene: -; CDR3 protein: CASSLASTSSYNEQFF
J gene: TRBJ2-1; V gene: TRBV6-5; D gene: TRBD2; CDR3 protein: CASSYAGLEYNEQFF
J gene: TRBJ1-1; V gene: TRBV5-4; D gene: -; CDR3 protein: CASSLDSGSVEAFF
J gene: TRBJ2-1; V gene: TRBV15; D gene: TRBD2; CDR3 protein: CATSREQGSGRGYNEQFF
J gene: TRBJ2-3; V gene: TRBV4-1; D gene: -; CDR3 protein: CASSQVGEYTQYF
J gene: TRBJ1-6; V gene: TRBV30; D gene: TRBD1; CDR3 protein: CAWSDRPRGQGLSPLHF
J gene: TRBJ1-6; V gene: TRBV20-1; D gene: -; CDR3 protein: CSASWPSSYNSPLHF
J gene: TRBJ2-1; V gene: TRBV11-3; D gene: -; CDR3 protein: CASSLDSSLEQFF
J gene: TRBJ1-2; V gene: TRBV2; D gene: -; CDR3 protein: CASETQGMPSAVYGYTF
J gene: TRBJ2-1; V gene: TRBV18; D gene: TRBD2; CDR3 protein: CASSPILAGGQNEQFF
J gene: TRBJ1-1; V gene: TRBV28; D gene: -; CDR3 protein: CASSSRKTDTEAFF
J gene: TRBJ1-5; V gene: TRBV15; D gene: -; CDR3 protein: CATSRDIGVQPQHF
J gene: TRBJ2-5; V gene: TRBV7-2; D gene: TRBD1; CDR3 protein: CASSLAGTGEETQYF
J gene: TRBJ1-5; V gene: TRBV27; D gene: TRBD1; CDR3 protein: CASSLNRGSNQPQHF
J gene: TRBJ2-2; V gene: TRBV5-5; D gene: -; CDR3 protein: CASSLGRPATGELFF